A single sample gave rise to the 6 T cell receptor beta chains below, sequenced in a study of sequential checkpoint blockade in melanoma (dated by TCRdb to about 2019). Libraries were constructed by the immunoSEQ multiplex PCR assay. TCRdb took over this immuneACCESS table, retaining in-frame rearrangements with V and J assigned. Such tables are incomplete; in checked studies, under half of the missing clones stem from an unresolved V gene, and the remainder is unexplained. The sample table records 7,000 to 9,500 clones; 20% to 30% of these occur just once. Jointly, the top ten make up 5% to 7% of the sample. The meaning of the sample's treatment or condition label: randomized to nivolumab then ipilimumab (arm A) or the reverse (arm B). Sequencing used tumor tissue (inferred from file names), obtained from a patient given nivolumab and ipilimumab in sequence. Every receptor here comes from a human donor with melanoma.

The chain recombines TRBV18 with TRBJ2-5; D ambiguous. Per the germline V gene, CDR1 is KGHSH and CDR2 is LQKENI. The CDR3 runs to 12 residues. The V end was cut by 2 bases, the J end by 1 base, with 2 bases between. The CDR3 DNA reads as TGTGCCAGCTCACCAAGCCAAGAGACCCAGTACTTC. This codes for CASSPSQETQYF.

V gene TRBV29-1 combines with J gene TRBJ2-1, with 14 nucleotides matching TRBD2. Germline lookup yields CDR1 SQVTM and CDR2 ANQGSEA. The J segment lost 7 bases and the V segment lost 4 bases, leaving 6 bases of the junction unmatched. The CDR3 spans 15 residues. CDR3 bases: TGCAGCGTTGGGGGGACTAGCGGGAGTGGGAATGAGCAGTTCTTC. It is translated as CSVGGTSGSGNEQFF.

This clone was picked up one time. The CDR3 here is CSVSEGMDYGYTF. The CDR3 bases are TGCAGCGTTTCGGAAGGGATGGACTATGGCTACACCTTC. The J gene is TRBJ1-2, the V gene TRBV29-1; the D is unclear. Germline V CDR1 and CDR2: SQVTM, ANQGSEA. V was shortened by 5 bases and J by 3 bases, with 13 bases between the two germline ends. This CDR3 is built from 13 residues.

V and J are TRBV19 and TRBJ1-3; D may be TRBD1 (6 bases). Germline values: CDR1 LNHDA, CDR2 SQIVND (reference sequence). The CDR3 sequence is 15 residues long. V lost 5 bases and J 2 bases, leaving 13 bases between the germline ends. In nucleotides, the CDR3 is TGTGCCAGTAGTGAACGGACAGTCACTGGAAACACCATATATTTT. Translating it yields CASSERTVTGNTIYF.

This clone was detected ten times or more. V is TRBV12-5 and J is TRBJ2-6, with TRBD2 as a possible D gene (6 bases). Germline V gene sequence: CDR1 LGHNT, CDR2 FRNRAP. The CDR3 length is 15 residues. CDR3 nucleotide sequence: TGTGCCAGCCTCCGGGGGTCAGCTGGGGCCAACGTCCTGACTTTC. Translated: CASLRGSAGANVLTF.

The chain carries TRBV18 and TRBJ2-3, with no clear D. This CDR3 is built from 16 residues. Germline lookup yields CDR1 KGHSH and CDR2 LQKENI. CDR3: CARLSTPRAGADTQYF. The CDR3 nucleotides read TGTGCTCGGCTCTCCACCCCCCGGGCCGGCGCAGATACGCAGTATTTT.